A single sample is the source of the 2 T cell receptor beta chains below, sequenced in a study of control samples from healthy donors and cancer patients. Profiling relied on immunoSEQ multiplex PCR, and the TCRdb table lists in-frame clones only, not all of them. The sample has under 450,000 clones; around 90% are singletons. Sequencing was performed on PBMCs. The receptors stem from a middle-aged man with head and neck cancer.

The J gene is TRBJ2-1, the V gene TRBV2; 8 bases are shared with TRBD1. Germline V gene sequence: CDR1 SNHLY, CDR2 FYNNEI. V lost 6 bases, J lost 4 bases, and 8 bases stayed unmatched. There are 15 residues in the CDR3. CDR3 nucleotide sequence: TGTGCCAGCAGCTTGGACAGGGTATCTTACAATGAGCAGTTCTTC. It codes for CASSLDRVSYNEQFF.

The chain joins TRBV7-3 to TRBJ2-6, with D unclear. This CDR3 contains 15 residues. Trimming pared 5 bases from V and 0 bases from J, leaving 8 bases between. Germline values: CDR1 SGHTA, CDR2 FQGTGA. Written as DNA, the CDR3 is TGTGCCAGCAGCAGCCGGCTCTCTGGGGCCAACGTCCTGACTTTC. Translating gives CASSSRLSGANVLTF.